One sample yielded the 5 T cell receptor beta chains listed below, sequenced in a study of identical twins. TCRdb itself ran the 5' RACE reads through MiXCR, one entry per CDR3 protein. The data show roughly 720,000 distinct CDR3 sequences, 15% to 20% seen once. The sample also formed part of further work on T cells expressing NK-cell markers.

Sequenced sample: PBMCs. Receptors were obtained from a young woman in good health.

The chain recombines TRBV12-3 or TRBV12-4 with TRBJ2-7; the D is unclear. V was cut by 8 bases and J by 2 bases, with 19 bases left in between. The CDR3 spans 15 residues. The CDR3 protein is CASAPGPTFAYEQYF. The CDR3 bases are TGTGCCAGCGCTCCGGGTCCCACCTTTGCCTACGAGCAGTACTTC.

A few counts support this clonotype. This chain joins TRBV20-1 and TRBJ2-6; no definite D call. Germline CDR1 DFQATT, CDR2 SNEGSKA (reference sequence). The CDR3 is 15 amino acids. The V gene lost 4 bases and the J gene lost 0 bases, with 10 bases spanning the gap. CDR3 amino acids: CSATDSSSGANVLTF. In DNA, the CDR3 is TGCAGTGCTACCGACTCTAGCTCTGGGGCCAACGTCCTGACTTTC.

The chain uses TRBV3-1 and TRBJ2-2; perhaps TRBD1 as D (5 bases). The CDR3 has 13 residues. Germline lookup yields CDR1 LGHDT and CDR2 YNNKEL (reference sequence). V lost 6 bases and J lost 7, with 12 bases in between. CDR3 nucleotide sequence: TGTGCCAGCAGTCCCAGGGTGAACGGGGAGCTGTTTTTT. This encodes CASSPRVNGELFF.

The gene calls are TRBV9 and TRBJ2-5, with 7 bases that match TRBD1. Germline loops: CDR1 SGDLS, CDR2 YYNGEE. This CDR3 has 14 amino acids. J was trimmed by 0 bases and V by 2 bases; bases with no gene match: 1. The CDR3 nucleotides are TGTGCCAGCAGCGTTGGGACAGACCAAGAGACCCAGTACTTC. As protein: CASSVGTDQETQYF. Variable domain in full (rest from reference TRBV9 and TRBJ2-5): DSGVTQTPKHLITATGQRVTLRCSPRSGDLSVYWYQQSLDQGLQFLIQYYNGEERAKGNILERFSAQQFPDLHSELNLSSLELGDSALYFCASSVGTDQETQYFGPGTRLLVL.

The rearrangement uses TRBV30 and TRBJ2-4; D unclear. CDR3 size: 13 residues. CDR1 and CDR2 from the germline V gene are GTSNPN and SVGIG (reference sequence). Trimming left V 5 bases short and J 6 bases short, with 14 bases between. The CDR3 sequence is CAWDNSRGNIQYF. CDR3 DNA sequence: TGTGCCTGGGATAACTCCCGAGGAAACATTCAGTACTTC.